Listed here are 11 T cell receptor beta chains from one sample, sequenced in a study of cytomegalovirus exposure and HLA in healthy donors. PCR involved 60 Vbeta and 13 Jbeta primers. The repertoire was sequenced with immunoSEQ multiplex PCR; TCRdb's copy has only in-frame clones and lacks some. The sample includes about 140,000 clones, more than 9.5% of them seen just once. Sequencing was performed on PBMCs. These TCRs come from a man aged 50-59 years in good health and CMV-seronegative.

The gene calls are TRBV18 and TRBJ1-5; the D gene is possibly TRBD1 (5 bases). V lost 2 bases and J lost 3, with 11 bases in between. Germline CDR1 is KGHSH and CDR2 is LQKENI. The CDR3 spans 15 residues. DNA for the CDR3: TGTGCCAGCTCACCATTAGGGGTAACCAATCAGCCCCAGCATTTT. The encoded protein is CASSPLGVTNQPQHF. The full variable domain, its missing parts supplied by reference TRBV18 and TRBJ1-5, is NAGVMQNPRHLVRRRGQEARLRCSPMKGHSHVYWYRQLPEEGLKFMVYLQKENIIDESGMPKERFSAEFPKEGPSILRIQQVVRGDSAAYFCASSPLGVTNQPQHFGDGTRLSIL.

J is TRBJ1-1 and V is TRBV5-1; TRBD1 matches at 7 bases. CDR3 length: 15 amino acids. With V trimmed by 1 base and J by 4 bases, 7 bases remained unmatched. CDR1 and CDR2 (germline): SGHRS, YFSETQ. CDR3 bases: TGCGCCAGCAGCTTGTGGAGACAGGGAGTCACTGAAGCTTTCTTT. Protein sequence: CASSLWRQGVTEAFF. Using reference TRBV5-1 and TRBJ1-1 for the parts outside the CDR3, the full variable domain is KAGVTQTPRYLIKTRGQQVTLSCSPISGHRSVSWYQQTPGQGLQFLFEYFSETQRNKGNFPGRFSGRQFSNSRSEMNVSTLELGDSALYLCASSLWRQGVTEAFFGQGTRLTVV.

The chain couples TRBV5-6 to TRBJ2-1; TRBD2 might be the D (7 bases). Germline V gene data show CDR1 as SGHDT and CDR2 as YYEEEE. V lost 2 bases and J lost 7, with 25 bases in between. This CDR3 contains 18 residues. The chain's CDR3 is CASSFSYKTGGLGNEQFF. The CDR3 DNA reads as TGTGCCAGCAGCTTTTCATATAAGACGGGGGGCCTAGGGAATGAGCAGTTCTTC.

The chain recombines TRBV30 with TRBJ1-6; D is possibly TRBD1 (5 bases). Trimming removed 5 bases from V and 11 bases from J, with 13 bases in between. Germline V gives CDR1 GTSNPN, CDR2 SVGIG (reference sequence). The length of the CDR3 is 12 residues. Here the CDR3 DNA reads TGTGCCTGGGGGGCCCCAAGGACACCCCTCCACTTT. Translated, it gives CAWGAPRTPLHF.

The chain is built from TRBV4-1 and TRBJ2-7, with a weak D call TRBD2 (5 bases). Germline loops: CDR1 MGHRA, CDR2 YSYEKL. CDR3 length: 16 amino acids. Trimming left V 1 base short and J 2 bases short, with 15 bases between. The CDR3 bases are TGCGCCAGCAGCCAAGTAGGGAGCAGCAGAACCTACGAGCAGTACTTC. This codes for CASSQVGSSRTYEQYF.

The V call is TRBV5-6, the J call TRBJ1-2, with 7 positions matching TRBD1. The CDR3 extends over 17 amino acids. Trimming cost V 4 bases and J 6 bases; bases outside gene matches: 18. Germline CDR1 reads SGHDT; CDR2 reads YYEEEE. The CDR3 spells CASSPSPGAGGHNGYTF. The CDR3, as DNA: TGTGCCAGCAGCCCATCCCCCGGGGCAGGGGGGCATAATGGCTACACCTTC. Full variable domain (outside the CDR3, taken from reference TRBV5-6 and TRBJ1-2): DAGVTQSPTHLIKTRGQQVTLRCSPKSGHDTVSWYQQALGQGPQFIFQYYEEEERQRGNFPDRFSGHQFPNYSSELNVNALLLGDSALYLCASSPSPGAGGHNGYTFGSGTRLTVV.

This clone was counted a few times. V usage is TRBV6-1 and J usage is TRBJ1-1; TRBD1 aligns across 7 bases. Germline-derived CDR1 and CDR2 are MNHNS and SASEGT. The CDR3 is 12 residues long. V was pared by 11 bases and J by 4 bases, with 7 bases of the junction left unmatched. The CDR3 nucleotides are TGTGCCCCCGACAGGGTATGCACTGAAGCTTTCTTT. This encodes CAPDRVCTEAFF.

This chain connects TRBV6-1 to TRBJ1-2; 9 nucleotides agree with TRBD1. V was clipped by 3 bases and J by 0 bases; unmatched bases: 5. Germline assignment: CDR1 MNHNS and CDR2 SASEGT. CDR3 length: 16 amino acids. This CDR3 reads CASSEGGTGSNYGYTF. DNA for the CDR3: TGTGCCAGCAGTGAGGGCGGGACAGGGTCTAACTATGGCTACACCTTC.

The genes are TRBV2 and TRBJ1-2; D is ambiguous. Trimming cost V 5 bases and J 3 bases, with 10 bases left between them. CDR3 size: 13 residues. Germline V gene lookup returns CDR1 SNHLY and CDR2 FYNNEI. CDR3 DNA: TGTGCCAGCAGTTCCCAGGTCCACTATGGCTACACCTTC. It translates to CASSSQVHYGYTF.

The chain carries TRBV28 and TRBJ1-5, with D hard to call. Trimming removed 4 bases at V and 4 bases at J, with 20 bases between. Germline CDR1 reads MDHEN; CDR2 reads SYDVKM. CDR3 length equals 17 residues. CDR3 sequence (DNA): TGTGCCAGCAGTTATCCGGTAGCGGTCACCAGGAATCAGCCCCAGCATTTT. Its translation: CASSYPVAVTRNQPQHF.

This chain uses TRBV7-9 with TRBJ1-4; 10 nucleotides align to TRBD1. V was clipped by 8 bases and J by 4 bases; unmatched bases: 13. In germline, CDR1 is SEHNR, CDR2 FQNEAQ (reference sequence). CDR3 length equals 17 residues. The CDR3 DNA reads as TGTGCCAGCTCCACCGGGACAGGGGCCAGACTTAATGAAAAACTGTTTTTT. This encodes CASSTGTGARLNEKLFF.